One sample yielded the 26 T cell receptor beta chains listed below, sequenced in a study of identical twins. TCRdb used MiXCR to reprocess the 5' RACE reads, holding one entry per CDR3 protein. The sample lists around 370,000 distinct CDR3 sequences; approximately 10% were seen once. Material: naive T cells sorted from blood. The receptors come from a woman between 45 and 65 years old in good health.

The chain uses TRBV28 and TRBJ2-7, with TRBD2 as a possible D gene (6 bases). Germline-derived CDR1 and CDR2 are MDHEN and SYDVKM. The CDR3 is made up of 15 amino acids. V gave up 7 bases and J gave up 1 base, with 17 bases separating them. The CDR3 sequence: CASNYPGLGSYEQYF. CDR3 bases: TGTGCCAGCAACTATCCGGGACTCGGTTCCTACGAGCAGTACTTC.

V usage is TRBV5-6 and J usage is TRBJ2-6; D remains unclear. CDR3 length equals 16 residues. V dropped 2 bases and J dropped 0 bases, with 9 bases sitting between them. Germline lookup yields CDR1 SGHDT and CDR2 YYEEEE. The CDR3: CASSFPGDSGANVLTF. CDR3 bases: TGTGCCAGCAGCTTTCCGGGCGACTCTGGGGCCAACGTCCTGACTTTC.

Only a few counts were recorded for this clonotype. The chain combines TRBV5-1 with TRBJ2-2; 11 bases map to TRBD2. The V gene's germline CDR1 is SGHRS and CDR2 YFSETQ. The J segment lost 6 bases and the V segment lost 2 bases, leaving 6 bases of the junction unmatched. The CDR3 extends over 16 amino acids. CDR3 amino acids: CASSLTSGRLSGELFF. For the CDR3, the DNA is TGCGCCAGCAGCTTAACTAGCGGGAGATTGTCCGGGGAGCTGTTTTTT.

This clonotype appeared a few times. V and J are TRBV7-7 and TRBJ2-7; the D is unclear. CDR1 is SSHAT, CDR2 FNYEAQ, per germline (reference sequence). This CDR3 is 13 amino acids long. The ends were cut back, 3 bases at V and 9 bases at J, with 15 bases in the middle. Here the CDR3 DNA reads TGTGCCAGCAGCTTCCGGGTCGACCGAGTGCAGTACGTC. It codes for CASSFRVDRVQYV.

The CDR3 DNA sequence: TGTGCCAGCAGTTGGGACGGGAACTATGGCTACACCTTC. It is translated as CASSWDGNYGYTF. J is TRBJ1-2 and V is TRBV7-9; D might be TRBD1 (5 bases). Trimming removed 6 bases from V and 2 bases from J, with 10 bases in between. CDR3 length: 13 residues. From germline, CDR1 is SEHNR and CDR2 FQNEAQ (reference sequence).

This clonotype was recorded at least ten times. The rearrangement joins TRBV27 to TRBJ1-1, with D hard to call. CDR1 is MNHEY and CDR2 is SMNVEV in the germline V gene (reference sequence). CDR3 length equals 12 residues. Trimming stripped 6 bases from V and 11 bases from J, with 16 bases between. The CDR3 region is CASRTRRDMAFF. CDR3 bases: TGTGCCAGCAGAACGAGGAGGGATATGGCTTTCTTT.

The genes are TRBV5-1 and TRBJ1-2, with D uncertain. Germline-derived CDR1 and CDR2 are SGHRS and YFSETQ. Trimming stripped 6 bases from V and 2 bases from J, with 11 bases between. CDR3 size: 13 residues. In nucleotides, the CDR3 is TGCGCCAGCAAGTTCCCGGGAAACTATGGCTACACCTTC. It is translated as CASKFPGNYGYTF.

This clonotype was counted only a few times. The CDR3 reads CSTLQGRAEAFF. The CDR3 coding sequence is TGCAGTACCTTACAGGGCCGGGCTGAAGCTTTCTTT. This chain links TRBV20-1 with TRBJ1-1; maybe TRBD1 (6 bases). Germline V gene lookup returns CDR1 DFQATT and CDR2 SNEGSKA (reference sequence). V lost 8 bases, J lost 6 bases, and 16 bases lay in between. The CDR3 totals 12 residues.

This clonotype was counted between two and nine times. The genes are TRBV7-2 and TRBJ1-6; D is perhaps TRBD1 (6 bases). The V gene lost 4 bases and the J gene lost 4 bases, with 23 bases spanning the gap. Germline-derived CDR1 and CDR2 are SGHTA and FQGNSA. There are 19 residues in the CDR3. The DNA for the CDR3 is TGTGCCAGCAGCTCCTCCTCGAGGACAGCTCGGGGGTATAATTCACCCCTCCACTTT. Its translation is CASSSSSRTARGYNSPLHF.

CDR3 DNA sequence: TGTGCCAGCAGTTACGTGGCGGGAGATTGGGGTGAGCAGTTCTTC. Its protein is CASSYVAGDWGEQFF. This chain joins TRBV6-6 and TRBJ2-1; TRBD2 matches 7 bases. This CDR3 region has 15 residues. Germline CDR1 MNHNY, CDR2 SVGAGI (reference sequence). With V trimmed by 2 bases and J by 9 bases, 10 bases remained unmatched.

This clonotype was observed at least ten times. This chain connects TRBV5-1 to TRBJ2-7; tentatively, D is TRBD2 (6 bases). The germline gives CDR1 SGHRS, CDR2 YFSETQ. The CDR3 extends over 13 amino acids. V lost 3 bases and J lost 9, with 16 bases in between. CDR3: CASSSWDLRVQYF. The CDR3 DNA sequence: TGCGCCAGCAGCTCGTGGGACTTACGCGTGCAGTACTTC.

The DNA for the CDR3 is TGTGCCAGCAGCGTAGAATTAATGGATACGCAGTATTTT. This encodes CASSVELMDTQYF. The chain couples TRBV9 to TRBJ2-3; D is unresolved. The germline gives CDR1 SGDLS, CDR2 YYNGEE. Trimming removed 0 bases from V and 6 bases from J, with 8 bases in between. The CDR3 is 13 amino acids. The full variable domain, with the rest looked up from reference TRBV9 and TRBJ2-3, is DSGVTQTPKHLITATGQRVTLRCSPRSGDLSVYWYQQSLDQGLQFLIQYYNGEERAKGNILERFSAQQFPDLHSELNLSSLELGDSALYFCASSVELMDTQYFGPGTRLTVL.

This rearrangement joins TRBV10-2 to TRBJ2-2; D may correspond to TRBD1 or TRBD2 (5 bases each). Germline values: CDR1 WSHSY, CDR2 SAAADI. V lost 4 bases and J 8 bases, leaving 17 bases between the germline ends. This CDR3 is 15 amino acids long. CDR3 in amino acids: CASSVRDLQGGELFF. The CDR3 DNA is TGCGCCAGCAGTGTAAGGGACCTACAAGGGGGGGAGCTGTTTTTT.

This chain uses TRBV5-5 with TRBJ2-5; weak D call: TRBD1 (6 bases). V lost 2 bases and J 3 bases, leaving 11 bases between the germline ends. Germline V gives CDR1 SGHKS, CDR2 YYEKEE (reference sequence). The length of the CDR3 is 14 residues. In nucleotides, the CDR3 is TGTGCCAGCAGCTTTTCAACAGGGAAAGAGACCCAGTACTTC. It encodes CASSFSTGKETQYF.

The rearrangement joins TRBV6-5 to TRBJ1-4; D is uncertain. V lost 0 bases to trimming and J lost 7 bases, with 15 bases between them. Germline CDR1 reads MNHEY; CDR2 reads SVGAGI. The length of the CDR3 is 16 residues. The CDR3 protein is CASSYSLVRRGEKLFF. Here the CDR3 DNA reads TGTGCCAGCAGTTACTCGCTCGTCAGAAGAGGTGAAAAACTGTTTTTT.

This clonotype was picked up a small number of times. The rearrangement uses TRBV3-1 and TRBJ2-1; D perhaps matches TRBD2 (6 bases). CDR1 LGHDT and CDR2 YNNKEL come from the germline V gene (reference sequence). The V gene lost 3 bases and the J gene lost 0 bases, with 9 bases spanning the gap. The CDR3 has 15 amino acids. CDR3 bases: TGTGCCAGCAGCCATCCGACTAGCTCCTACAATGAGCAGTTCTTC. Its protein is CASSHPTSSYNEQFF.

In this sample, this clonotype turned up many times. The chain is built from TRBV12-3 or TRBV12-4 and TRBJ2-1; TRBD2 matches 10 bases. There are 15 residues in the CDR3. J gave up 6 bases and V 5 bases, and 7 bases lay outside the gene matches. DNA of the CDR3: TGTGCCAGCAGTCCTCTAGCGGGAGTTCGCAATGAGCAGTTCTTC. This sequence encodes CASSPLAGVRNEQFF.

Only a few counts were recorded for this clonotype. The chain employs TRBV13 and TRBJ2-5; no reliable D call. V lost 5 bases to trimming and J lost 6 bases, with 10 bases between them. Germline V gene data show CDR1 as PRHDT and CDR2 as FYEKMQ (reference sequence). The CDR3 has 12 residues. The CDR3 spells CASSTTGQTQYF. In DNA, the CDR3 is TGTGCCAGCAGCACCACGGGTCAGACCCAGTACTTC.

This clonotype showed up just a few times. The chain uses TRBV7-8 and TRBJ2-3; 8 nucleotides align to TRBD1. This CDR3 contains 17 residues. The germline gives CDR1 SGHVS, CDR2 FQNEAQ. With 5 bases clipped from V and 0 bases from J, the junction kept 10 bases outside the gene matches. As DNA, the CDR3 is TGTGCCAGCAGCCAATTAATCCGACAGGGGAGCACAGATACGCAGTATTTT. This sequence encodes CASSQLIRQGSTDTQYF.

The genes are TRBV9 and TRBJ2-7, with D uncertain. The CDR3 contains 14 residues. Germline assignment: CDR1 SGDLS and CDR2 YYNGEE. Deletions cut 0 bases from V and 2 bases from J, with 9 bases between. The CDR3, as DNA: TGTGCCAGCAGCGTAGGGCTAAGGGCCTACGAGCAGTACTTC. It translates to CASSVGLRAYEQYF.

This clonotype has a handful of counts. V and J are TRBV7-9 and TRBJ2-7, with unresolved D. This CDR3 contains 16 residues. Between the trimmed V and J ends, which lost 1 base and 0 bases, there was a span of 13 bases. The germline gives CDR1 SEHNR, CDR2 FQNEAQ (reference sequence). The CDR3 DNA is TGTGCCAGCAGCTTAGAGTCGCTGGGTTCCTCCTACGAGCAGTACTTC. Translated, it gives CASSLESLGSSYEQYF.

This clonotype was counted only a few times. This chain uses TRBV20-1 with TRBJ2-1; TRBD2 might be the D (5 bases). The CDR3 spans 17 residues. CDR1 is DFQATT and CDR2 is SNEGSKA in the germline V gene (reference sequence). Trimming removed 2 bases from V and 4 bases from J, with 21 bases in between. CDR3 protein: CSARRIGYEGPYNEQFF. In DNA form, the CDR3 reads TGCAGTGCTAGAAGGATAGGATACGAGGGTCCGTACAATGAGCAGTTCTTC.

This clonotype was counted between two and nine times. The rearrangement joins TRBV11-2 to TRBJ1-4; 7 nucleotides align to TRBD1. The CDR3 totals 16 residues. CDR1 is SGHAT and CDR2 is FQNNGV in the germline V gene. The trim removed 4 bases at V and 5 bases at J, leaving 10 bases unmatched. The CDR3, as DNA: TGTGCCAGCAGCTCACCTACGGGACAGCTGAATGAAAAACTGTTTTTT. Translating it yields CASSSPTGQLNEKLFF.

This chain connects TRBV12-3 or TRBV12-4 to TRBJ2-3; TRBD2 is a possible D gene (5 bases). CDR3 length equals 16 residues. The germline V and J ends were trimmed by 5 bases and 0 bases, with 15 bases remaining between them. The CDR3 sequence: CASSPGEGRSTDTQYF. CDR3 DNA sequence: TGTGCCAGCAGTCCCGGAGAGGGTCGAAGCACAGATACGCAGTATTTT.

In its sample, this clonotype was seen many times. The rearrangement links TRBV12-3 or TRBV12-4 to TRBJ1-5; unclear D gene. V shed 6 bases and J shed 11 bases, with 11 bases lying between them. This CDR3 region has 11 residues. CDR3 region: CASSLNRAQHF. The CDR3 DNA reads TGTGCCAGCAGCTTGAATAGGGCCCAGCATTTT.

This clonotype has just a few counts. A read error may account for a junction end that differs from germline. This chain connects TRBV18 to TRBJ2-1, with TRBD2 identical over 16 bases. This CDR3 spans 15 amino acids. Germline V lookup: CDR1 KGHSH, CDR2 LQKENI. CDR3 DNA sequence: TGTGCCAGCTCACCACCCGGGACTAGCGGGAGGGCCGAAAAGTTC. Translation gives CASSPPGTSGRAEKF.